This TCR beta chain was obtained from a study of cytomegalovirus exposure and HLA in healthy donors (dated by TCRdb to about 2017). Looking at the study overall: An earlier analysis of approximately 640 of the donors reported 250 to 300 Gb of sequence data and 117 million unique TCR beta sequences from 150 million to 200 million T cells. Roughly 300 gigabases of sequencing data and approximately 85 million unique TCR sequences were included in an early release covering 550 to 650 HLA-typed donors. Four to six DR-DQ haplotypes were handled as single units for association and clustering, since linkage in the cohort was strong. In the later analysis, no new phenotypic data were used to find candidate immune exposures; instead, reliance was placed on TCR beta sequences and their occurrence across donors. To study patterns of TCR occurrence, a later analysis re-analyzed previously published TCR beta repertoires from 600 to 750 donors and added high-resolution HLA genotyping. Both class I and class II loci were covered by HLA typing, at four-digit resolution. The study combined high-throughput TCR immunosequencing, statistical association of individual TCRs with disease status, and machine learning to predict cytomegalovirus infection status. To decide whether each TCR beta V gene segment behaved as functional or pseudogenic, an earlier analysis of fewer than 750 of the donors relied on high-throughput TCR beta sequencing. Across some 400 genotyped donors of the cohort, an average of about 250,000 unique TCR beta nucleotide sequences per donor were sequenced, and roughly a sixth of those sequences were non-productive. The number of typed donors differed by locus: roughly 629-640 for A, B, C, DRB1 and DQB1; 500 to 550 for DQA1; roughly 600 for DPA1; and around 470 for DPB1. Besides the first cohort of more than 650 subjects, a separate validation cohort made up of 90 to 150 different subjects was used. Donor age, sex, ethnicity and CMV serostatus were collected together with the repertoire data. Among the roughly 390 genotyped donors, under 90% belonged to the genetic ancestry cluster associated with self-reported Caucasian donors. In a later genetic analysis, genome-wide SNP genotypes for 398 of the 666 donors were used, and that subset was treated as a discovery cohort. The aim of the study was to test whether cataloging public T cell receptors could identify signatures of past pathogen exposure. All discovery cohort repertoires had been generated on a single sequencing platform. The T cell repertoires of 550 to 850 subjects were profiled by immunosequencing and related to cytomegalovirus serostatus. On the study overall, not on this receptor specifically: For the cohort, immune exposure information was limited to CMV serostatus. Most TCR sequences were seen in very few donors, while some public TCRs were found in many individuals. Presence/absence analyses assumed roughly uniform sequencing depth across donors, an assumption that may not hold. In a later analysis, HLA-associated TCR beta chains showed more clonal expansion and lower generation probabilities than non-associated chains that were equally common. In a later analysis, the rate of TCR association differed among HLA loci, with DRB1 alleles having the most associated TCRs and HLA-C alleles having the fewest. A few of the identified cytomegalovirus-associated TCR beta chains were confirmed in vitro to be specific for cytomegalovirus antigens. Correlated functional status among segregating V segments might be attributable to linkage disequilibrium, but an unknown experimental factor could not be ruled out. It was suggested by the authors that the approach could potentially be generalized to other disease states and immunological phenotypes. The classifier was reported to diagnose cytomegalovirus status with high specificity and sensitivity in both the original cohort and the validation cohort. When HLA alleles, especially DR and DQ, strongly co-occurred, TCR associations were difficult to assign to individual alleles. Compared with the roughly 670-donor mean, donors in an Asian-associated ancestry cluster had fewer N-insertions in productive TCRs, according to a later genetic analysis. The sequencing pipeline was judged likely to have produced a cluster of highly shared sequence variants as a technical artifact. The cohort was sequenced for TCR beta chains only, and without alpha or paired-chain data the features that could be detected were limited. In a later analysis, more than 15,000 TCR beta sequences were associated with specific HLA alleles at a false discovery rate of 0.05. HLA typing was unavailable for some donors at each locus, so association tests used only the typed subset. Some IMGT-functional V segments, including TRBV6-2 and TRBV6-3, could not be distinguished by the 87-base-pair reads and were therefore excluded. A later analysis reported that several top co-occurrence clusters appeared linked to parvovirus B19, influenza, CMV and Epstein-Barr virus. An earlier analysis of approximately 500 of the donors showed that most TCR beta V segments appeared in productive rearrangements either about 90% or about 30% of the time, which broadly matched IMGT annotations. A further reported finding was that TCR beta sequences accurately predicted the HLA-A and HLA-B alleles for most subjects in the first cohort. In a later genetic analysis, a missense DCLRE1C variant was associated with V-gene and J-gene trimming of TCR beta chains, and the association was replicated in an independent cohort. A total of fewer than 200 TCR beta chains were listed by the study as associated with cytomegalovirus. In a later analysis, most CMV-associated TCR beta chains were found to appear HLA-restricted, with HLA associations seemingly driven largely by CMV exposure. Because counts were too low, roughly 17 rarely observed V segments, including chromosome 9 orphons, were left out of the earlier analysis of a few hundred of the donors.

The cohort consisted of approximately 670 healthy bone marrow donors. Cohort members were all nominally healthy when sampled, although unrecorded immune exposures were likely present. The donor tested CMV seronegative, placing the donor among the 352 seronegative members of the cohort. A peripheral blood sample was provided by each donor, and peripheral blood mononuclear cells were used for TCR beta sequencing. Genomic DNA extraction from the blood cell samples was performed with the Qiagen DNeasy Blood Extraction Kit. Library preparation employed the immunoSEQ multiplex PCR assay. The multiplex PCR relied on a mix of 60 forward primers for TCR Vbeta segments and 13 reverse primers for TCR Jbeta segments. Amplification of the CDR3 region of rearranged TCR beta genes was performed with a multiplex PCR assay on genomic DNA. Amplified TCR beta libraries were sequenced as 87-base-pair reads on the Illumina HiSeq System. The source study handled its data this way. A later analysis counted around 72 million unique TCR beta chains across the approximately 700 repertoires, and some 12 million of these chains were shared by at least two donors. To remove PCR and sequencing errors, raw reads were error-corrected and collapsed into unique sequences using a nearest-neighbor algorithm that merged closely related sequences. Alignment of CDR3 sequences to IMGT reference sequences was used to assign V, D and J gene segments. Each retained sequence needed at least a six-nucleotide match to both a V gene segment and a J gene segment. A rearrangement was called productive if the CDR3 had no stop codons and remained in frame with V and J, and every other rearrangement was called non-productive. CDR3 was defined according to IMGT convention as the region running from the second conserved V-encoded cysteine to the conserved J-encoded phenylalanine. In an earlier analysis of roughly 610 of the donors, sequences lacking an unambiguous match to a single V gene segment were excluded. An earlier analysis of 450 to 650 of the donors called V segments functional above 56.7% productive rearrangements and segregating when the between-donor standard deviation exceeded 5%. To diagnose cytomegalovirus status from the catalog of TCR beta chain sequences, a statistical classification framework was built. A later analysis assigned V and J genes by comparing TCR nucleotide sequences with IMGT/GENE-DB human TR gene sequences. The TCRdist pipeline was used in a later analysis to assign CDR3 sequences and most-parsimonious VDJ recombination scenarios. In a later analysis, every TCR beta chain was defined by the combination of its CDR3 amino acid sequence and its V-gene family, and reads without a unique V-gene family were dropped. In a later analysis, some 600 highly shared, low-generation-probability nucleotide sequences were removed to address suspected cross-contamination and a sequencing artifact. For each public chain, a later analysis derived a clonal expansion index from normalized ranks of inferred template counts within each repertoire. Generation probabilities in a later analysis came from a VDJ recombination model fitted to out-of-frame rearrangements, and those results were checked against IGoR. In a later analysis, TCR-TCR, TCR-HLA and TCR-CMV co-occurrence was scored with hypergeometric tests, and a repertoire-size bias correction was applied to TCR pairs. In a later analysis, false discovery rates were estimated by permuting HLA or CMV assignments 20 times. In a later analysis, co-occurring TCRs were grouped using DBSCAN, and TCRdist sequence similarity was added for clustering within HLA-allele-positive subsets. For co-occurrence clustering, repertoires with fewer than 30,000 or more than 120,000 public chains were excluded, along with four to six repertoires with anomalous nucleotide sharing. TCRdb stores this immuneACCESS table with in-frame sequences only. Part of the clones is absent; in the studies checked, under half of the shortfall reflects unresolved V genes, and no reason is known for the rest. V and J calls and clone size are as listed in that table; D and trimming were resolved from the DNA. This sample comprises 95,000 to 150,000 clones, around 82% of them detected only once. The ten largest clones represent approximately 1.2% of the sample.

The CDR3 goes from the cysteine to the phenylalanine over 15 residues. Only CDR3 DNA remains: 45 bases, in frame from the first base. V is shortened by 9 bases, J by 3 bases, and the region joining them spans 21 bases. CDR1 and CDR2 (LNHDA, SQIVND) derive from the germline V gene (reference sequence). About this clone itself: There is no known antigen for this receptor. Per-base quality was not reported, and no clone a single base away is much larger than it.

The chain couples TRBV19 to TRBJ2-7; TRBD2 could be the D gene, as 6 bases match. The sequenced sample was PBMCs. The receptor was derived from a female donor in good health and CMV-seronegative. Here is the DNA: TGTGCCAGCGCCCCCGGGACTTTTTTTCACTACGAGCAGTACTTC. It translates to CASAPGTFFHYEQYF.